The 8 T cell receptor beta chains below were found in one sample sequenced in a study of blood T cell repertoires in COVID-19. Sequencing was performed with immunoSEQ multiplex PCR; in TCRdb, only in-frame clones are kept and a portion is missing. The sample contains 75,000 to 80,000 clones, about 87% of which appear only once. Sequences were obtained from peripheral blood. These receptors were collected from a human donor in a cohort sampled during active COVID-19.

This chain connects TRBV7-2 to TRBJ2-1; D is undetermined. This CDR3 region has 12 residues. The V end lost 4 bases, the J end lost 8 bases, and 9 bases lay between the germline ends. Germline V lookup: CDR1 SGHTA, CDR2 FQGNSA. The CDR3 here is CASSSLVHEQFF. The CDR3 DNA reads TGTGCCAGCAGCTCCTTAGTTCATGAGCAGTTCTTC.

The rearrangement links TRBV7-9 to TRBJ2-7; unclear D gene. This CDR3 spans 12 amino acids. Germline assignment: CDR1 SEHNR and CDR2 FQNEAQ (reference sequence). Trimming took 4 bases from V and 3 from J, leaving 7 bases between them. The CDR3 sequence is CASSSQIYEQYF. The CDR3 coding sequence is TGTGCCAGCAGCTCCCAAATCTACGAGCAGTACTTC. Variable domain in full (rest from reference TRBV7-9 and TRBJ2-7): DTGVSQNPRHKITKRGQNVTFRCDPISEHNRLYWYRQTLGQGPEFLTYFQNEAQLEKSRLLSDRFSAERPKGSFSTLEIQRTEQGDSAMYLCASSSQIYEQYFGPGTRLTVT.

The V call is TRBV27, the J call TRBJ1-1, with D possibly being TRBD1 (5 bases). V was clipped by 4 bases and J by 6 bases, with 24 bases between them. Germline CDR1 and CDR2: MNHEY and SMNVEV (reference sequence). The CDR3 totals 17 residues. The CDR3 spells CASSSRSIASTGPEAFF. The CDR3 DNA reads as TGTGCCAGCAGTTCCCGTTCTATTGCCTCAACAGGACCTGAAGCTTTCTTT.

The CDR3 loop reads CASSWGQGMFF. CDR3 bases: TGTGCCAGCAGTTGGGGACAGGGCATGTTCTTC. V is TRBV6-6 and J is TRBJ2-1; 9 positions agree with TRBD1. The CDR3 sequence is 11 residues long. V lost 4 bases and J lost 15; bases outside the gene matches: 4. Germline CDR1 is MNHNY and CDR2 is SVGAGI (reference sequence).

The gene calls are TRBV13 and TRBJ2-1; 7 nucleotides match TRBD1. Trimming cost V 2 bases and J 3 bases; bases outside gene matches: 4. This CDR3 has 15 amino acids. Germline V CDR1 and CDR2: PRHDT, FYEKMQ (reference sequence). The CDR3 coding sequence is TGTGCCAGCAGCTTAAGGGACAGCCACTACAATGAGCAGTTCTTC. Amino acid sequence: CASSLRDSHYNEQFF.

The V gene is TRBV6-6, the J gene TRBJ1-1; the D is unclear. This CDR3 has 12 amino acids. Germline V gives CDR1 MNHNY, CDR2 SVGAGI (reference sequence). V lost 6 bases and J 6 bases, leaving 11 bases between the germline ends. CDR3 in amino acids: CASSRRGPEAFF. CDR3 nucleotides: TGTGCCAGCAGCCGTCGAGGCCCTGAAGCTTTCTTT.

The V gene is TRBV27, the J gene TRBJ2-6; no clear D. V lost 3 bases, J lost 0 bases, and 6 bases lay in between. CDR1 MNHEY and CDR2 SMNVEV come from the germline V gene (reference sequence). The CDR3 runs to 15 residues. CDR3 DNA: TGTGCCAGCAGTTTTGGGCGCTCTGGGGCCAACGTCCTGACTTTC. Translating gives CASSFGRSGANVLTF.

The chain recombines TRBV7-8 with TRBJ2-7, with D possibly being TRBD1 (6 bases). Trimming stripped 5 bases from V and 3 bases from J, with 20 bases between. The CDR3 is 16 amino acids. The germline V gene has CDR1 SGHVS and CDR2 FQNEAQ. DNA of the CDR3: TGTGCCAGCAGCCAAAGGGCTGGACAGATAGTCTACGAGCAGTACTTC. It is translated as CASSQRAGQIVYEQYF.